One sample yielded the 31 T cell receptor beta chains listed below, sequenced in a study of shared clonotypes between healthy human individuals. Profiling relied on immunoSEQ multiplex PCR, and the TCRdb table lists in-frame clones only, not all of them. Seen here are millions of clones, just over 90% observed once, and the top ten hold more than 0.12%. The specimen was naive CD4+ T cells sorted from blood. Subset here: CD45RA+ positively selected. Receptors originate from a man aged 18 to 30 in good health.

The chain joins TRBV5-1 to TRBJ2-3, with a possible D match to TRBD2 (5 bases). V was cut by 1 base and J by 1 base, with 7 bases left in between. This CDR3 contains 14 residues. CDR1 SGHRS and CDR2 YFSETQ come from the germline V gene. The CDR3 here is CASSLISGTDTQYF. The CDR3 DNA is TGCGCCAGCAGCTTGATTAGCGGCACAGATACGCAGTATTTT.

This chain uses TRBV5-1 with TRBJ1-3; D uncertain. The CDR3 spans 14 residues. The germline gives CDR1 SGHRS, CDR2 YFSETQ. V shed 1 base and J shed 0 bases, with 5 bases lying between them. The CDR3 DNA follows: TGCGCCAGCAGCTTGTCAGACTCTGGAAACACCATATATTTT. It encodes CASSLSDSGNTIYF.

The V and J genes are TRBV9 and TRBJ1-6, with 9 bases aligning to TRBD1. CDR1 is SGDLS, CDR2 YYNGEE, per germline. The V segment lost 3 bases and the J segment 6 bases; nucleotides outside the gene matches: 7. The CDR3 runs 16 residues. The DNA of the CDR3 is TGTGCCAGCAGCGCCCAAGGGACAGGGACTAATTCACCCCTCCACTTT. Translation: CASSAQGTGTNSPLHF.

This clone was detected once. The chain is built from TRBV11-2 and TRBJ2-5, with 10 positions matching TRBD1. V lost 5 bases to trimming and J lost 3 bases; unmatched junction nucleotides: 9. The CDR3 loop spans 16 amino acids. Germline assignment: CDR1 SGHAT and CDR2 FQNNGV. The CDR3 loop reads CASSLSGQGFEETQYF. CDR3 in DNA: TGTGCCAGCAGCCTTTCGGGACAGGGGTTTGAAGAGACCCAGTACTTC.

The chain recombines TRBV6-1 with TRBJ2-7, with TRBD1 matching 7 bases. The germline gives CDR1 MNHNS, CDR2 SASEGT. V was pared by 10 bases and J by 2 bases, with 8 bases of the junction left unmatched. This CDR3 contains 13 residues. CDR3 in DNA: TGTGCCATCGCCCTGAGGGGGCCCTACGAGCAGTACTTC. This encodes CAIALRGPYEQYF.

This clone appeared once. V and J are TRBV19 and TRBJ2-3; 9 bases map to TRBD1. The germline gives CDR1 LNHDA, CDR2 SQIVND (reference sequence). This CDR3 contains 14 residues. Trimming removed 7 bases from V and 3 bases from J; junction bases left unmatched: 5. This chain's CDR3 is CASIGTGRTDTQYF. CDR3 in DNA: TGTGCCAGTATCGGGACAGGGAGGACAGATACGCAGTATTTT.

CDR3 sequence: CASSFKGGSGYPGELFF. The CDR3 DNA sequence: TGTGCCAGCAGTTTCAAAGGTGGTAGCGGATACCCCGGGGAGCTGTTTTTT. The chain uses TRBV27 and TRBJ2-2, with a tentative D call TRBD2 (6 bases). Germline CDR1 and CDR2: MNHEY and SMNVEV (reference sequence). V lost 3 bases, J lost 6 bases, and 20 bases lay in between. The CDR3 is 17 amino acids.

In the case of this clone: Other DNA sequences within the sample encode an identical CDR3. This sequence joins TRBV6-5 and TRBJ1-2, with a weak D call TRBD1 (5 bases). The CDR3 has 13 residues. V lost 0 bases to trimming and J lost 8 bases, with 10 bases between them. Germline CDR1 and CDR2: MNHEY and SVGAGI. The CDR3 loop is CASSYSRGGGYTF. CDR3 bases: TGTGCCAGCAGTTACTCAAGGGGCGGGGGCTACACCTTC.

The V gene is TRBV5-8, the J gene TRBJ2-6, with D uncertain. Germline V gene sequence: CDR1 SGHTS, CDR2 YDEGEE. V was cut by 5 bases and J by 4 bases, with 7 bases left in between. CDR3 length: 13 residues. CDR3 in amino acids: CASRTSGANVLTF. CDR3 coding DNA: TGTGCCAGCAGGACTTCGGGGGCCAACGTCCTGACTTTC.

As for this clone: Other nucleotide sequences from this sample produce the same CDR3. The chain is built from TRBV6-5 and TRBJ1-3, with D maybe TRBD1 (5 bases). The CDR3 sequence is 12 residues long. In germline, CDR1 is MNHEY, CDR2 SVGAGI. The germline V and J ends were trimmed by 6 bases and 4 bases, with 7 bases remaining between them. CDR3 protein: CASSRDGNTIYF. The CDR3 DNA reads TGTGCCAGCAGCAGGGACGGAAACACCATATATTTT.

This clone appeared once. The chain employs TRBV10-3 and TRBJ1-1; tentative D call: TRBD1 (5 bases). The CDR3 runs to 14 residues. Germline CDR1 ENHRY, CDR2 SYGVKD. V dropped 3 bases and J dropped 5 bases, with 13 bases sitting between them. Here the CDR3 DNA reads TGTGCCATCAGTGACGGGGGAGCGAGTACTGAAGCTTTCTTT. Translating gives CAISDGGASTEAFF.

J is TRBJ2-7 and V is TRBV9; 8 nucleotides agree with TRBD2. CDR1 and CDR2 from the germline V gene are SGDLS and YYNGEE. Trimming at V came to 3 bases and at J to 0 bases, leaving 5 bases not matched to a gene. CDR3 length: 15 residues. The CDR3: CASSATGTSSYEQYF. The CDR3, as DNA: TGTGCCAGCAGCGCGACCGGGACTAGCTCCTACGAGCAGTACTTC.

Comment on this clone: Other DNA variants within this sample encode the same CDR3. V and J are TRBV2 and TRBJ2-7, with D possibly matching TRBD1 (6 bases). CDR1 and CDR2 from the germline V gene are SNHLY and FYNNEI. The CDR3 covers 12 residues. V was cut by 9 bases and J by 2 bases, with 11 bases left in between. CDR3 DNA: TGTGCCAGTCGGGACAACACCTACGAGCAGTACTTC. This codes for CASRDNTYEQYF.

This clone turned up a few times. The chain employs TRBV25-1 and TRBJ1-5; 7 bases agree with TRBD1. J was trimmed by 7 bases and V by 5 bases; bases with no gene match: 14. The length of the CDR3 is 16 residues. The germline V gene encodes CDR1 MGHDK and CDR2 SYGVNS. The DNA for the CDR3 is TGTGCCAGCAGTTCACAGACAGGGAGGTGGGGACAGCCCCAGCATTTT. This codes for CASSSQTGRWGQPQHF. Filled out from reference TRBV25-1 and TRBJ1-5, the complete variable domain reads EADIYQTPRYLVIGTGKKITLECSQTMGHDKMYWYQQDPGMELHLIHYSYGVNSTEKGDLSSESTVSRIRTEHFPLTLESARPSHTSQYLCASSSQTGRWGQPQHFGDGTRLSIL.

This clone was observed a handful of times. This chain connects TRBV18 to TRBJ1-5; maybe TRBD1 (5 bases). The V end lost 2 bases, the J end lost 6 bases, and 11 bases lay between the germline ends. Germline V gene sequence: CDR1 KGHSH, CDR2 LQKENI. CDR3 length: 14 residues. In DNA, the CDR3 is TGTGCCAGCTCACCAGGCAGGGAAGGTCAGCCCCAGCATTTT. Amino acid sequence: CASSPGREGQPQHF.

The chain employs TRBV7-8 and TRBJ1-2; TRBD1 is a possible D gene (5 bases). V was cut by 2 bases and J by 6 bases, with 13 bases left in between. The CDR3 sequence is 14 residues long. CDR1 is SGHVS, CDR2 FQNEAQ, per germline. The CDR3 coding sequence is TGTGCCAGCAGCTTAACCCAGGGACGGGATGGCTACACCTTC. Translating gives CASSLTQGRDGYTF.

The chain joins TRBV6-5 to TRBJ2-3; D gene uncertain. CDR3 length: 13 amino acids. V was trimmed by 4 bases and J by 6 bases, leaving 11 bases between them. CDR1 is MNHEY and CDR2 is SVGAGI in the germline V gene. CDR3 nucleotide sequence: TGTGCCAGCAGTTTCCGACCAGCGGATACGCAGTATTTT. Protein sequence: CASSFRPADTQYF.

The chain employs TRBV5-1 and TRBJ2-6; D is uncertain. The CDR3 spans 16 residues. Trimming took off 3 bases at V and 2 bases at J, with 12 bases between the two ends. CDR1 is SGHRS and CDR2 is YFSETQ in the germline V gene. The CDR3 protein is CASSSGPPAGANVLTF. The CDR3 coding sequence is TGCGCCAGCAGCTCCGGGCCGCCCGCTGGGGCCAACGTCCTGACTTTC.

Here the CDR3 reads CASSPGGRYEQYF. CDR3 in DNA: TGTGCCAGCAGCCCCGGCGGCCGCTACGAGCAGTACTTC. V gene TRBV6-5 combines with J gene TRBJ2-7; D unclear. The ends were cut back, 6 bases at V and 3 bases at J, with 12 bases in the middle. Germline V gene data show CDR1 as MNHEY and CDR2 as SVGAGI. CDR3 length: 13 residues.

The gene calls are TRBV30 and TRBJ2-2; 9 bases align to TRBD2. This CDR3 has 14 residues. With 1 base clipped from V and 4 bases from J, the junction kept 1 base outside the gene matches. Germline CDR1 and CDR2: GTSNPN and SVGIG (reference sequence). CDR3 sequence (DNA): TGTGCCTGGAGTGGCGGGGGGGGCACCGGGGAGCTGTTTTTT. Residues: CAWSGGGGTGELFF.

The chain recombines TRBV5-6 with TRBJ2-2, with 8 bases identical to TRBD1. Germline-derived CDR1 and CDR2 are SGHDT and YYEEEE. The CDR3 spans 17 residues. V trimming: 2 bases; J trimming: 4 bases; junction bases outside the gene matches: 10. The CDR3 bases are TGTGCCAGCAGCTTAGACGTGGGACAGGTCTTCACCGGGGAGCTGTTTTTT. Its protein product is CASSLDVGQVFTGELFF.

V gene TRBV9 combines with J gene TRBJ2-3; 10 bases line up with TRBD1. CDR1 and CDR2 (germline): SGDLS, YYNGEE. This CDR3 comprises 15 residues. With V trimmed by 0 bases and J by 8 bases, 6 bases remained unmatched. This CDR3 is CASSVGGQGLVTQYF. CDR3 DNA: TGTGCCAGCAGCGTAGGGGGACAGGGGTTGGTTACGCAGTATTTT. Full variable domain (rest looked up from reference TRBV9 and TRBJ2-3): DSGVTQTPKHLITATGQRVTLRCSPRSGDLSVYWYQQSLDQGLQFLIQYYNGEERAKGNILERFSAQQFPDLHSELNLSSLELGDSALYFCASSVGGQGLVTQYFGPGTRLTVL.

In the case of this clone: Within the sample, other DNA sequences also encode this same CDR3. V usage is TRBV5-1 and J usage is TRBJ2-7; 7 bases align to TRBD2. The CDR3 is made up of 13 amino acids. With V trimmed by 3 bases and J by 4 bases, 4 bases remained unmatched. Germline values: CDR1 SGHRS, CDR2 YFSETQ. CDR3 bases: TGCGCCAGCAGCTCCGGGGGGTCATACGAGCAGTACTTC. This encodes CASSSGGSYEQYF.

The rearrangement links TRBV11-3 to TRBJ2-5; TRBD2 matches at 9 bases. The CDR3 has 15 residues. Germline-derived CDR1 and CDR2 are SGHNT and YENEEA. The ends lost 5 bases at V and 5 bases at J; junction bases unmatched: 9. CDR3 residues: CASSAGRGGSETQYF. The CDR3 DNA sequence: TGTGCCAGCAGCGCTGGGCGGGGGGGGAGTGAGACCCAGTACTTC. Full variable domain (remainder filled in from reference TRBV11-3 and TRBJ2-5): EAGVVQSPRYKIIEKKQPVAFWCNPISGHNTLYWYLQNLGQGPELLIRYENEEAVDDSQLPKDRFSAERLKGVDSTLKIQPAELGDSAVYLCASSAGRGGSETQYFGPGTRLLVL.

CDR3 bases: TGTGCCAGCGTCGTGGGGGCGCGGATAGATACGCAGTATTTT. This sequence encodes CASVVGARIDTQYF. This chain joins TRBV6-6 and TRBJ2-3; possible D gene TRBD1, 6 bases. Per the germline V gene, CDR1 is MNHNY and CDR2 is SVGAGI (reference sequence). V lost 8 bases to trimming and J lost 5 bases, with 17 bases between them. The CDR3 runs 14 residues.

This sequence joins TRBV11-2 and TRBJ2-5, with D possibly matching TRBD1 (5 bases). Judging by the DNA end, TRBJ2-7 fits better; the J call may be wrong. CDR1 is SGHAT, CDR2 FQNNGV, per germline. The CDR3 spans 14 residues. Here the CDR3 DNA reads TGTGCCAGCAGCTTAGAGGGCCAGGGAAACGAGCAGTACTTC. It codes for CASSLEGQGNEQYF.

For this clone: The identical CDR3 is also encoded by other nucleotide sequences in the sample. V gene TRBV5-1 combines with J gene TRBJ2-7, with D tentatively TRBD1 (5 bases). The CDR3 is 14 residues long. The V end lost 0 bases, the J end lost 5 bases, and 12 bases lay between the germline ends. CDR1 and CDR2 from the germline V gene are SGHRS and YFSETQ. The CDR3 nucleotides are TGCGCCAGCAGCTTGGAGGCAGGGCGAGACGAGCAGTACTTC. It codes for CASSLEAGRDEQYF.

The genes are TRBV7-2 and TRBJ1-6; maybe TRBD1 (5 bases). V was cut by 5 bases and J by 9 bases, with 14 bases left in between. The germline CDR1 and CDR2 sequences are SGHTA and FQGNSA. The CDR3 runs to 14 residues. CDR3 residues: CASSPSGTISPLHF. DNA for the CDR3: TGTGCCAGCAGCCCGTCAGGGACTATTTCACCCCTCCACTTT. Full variable domain (outside the CDR3, taken from reference TRBV7-2 and TRBJ1-6): GAGVSQSPSNKVTEKGKDVELRCDPISGHTALYWYRQSLGQGLEFLIYFQGNSAPDKSGLPSDRFSAERTGGSVSTLTIQRTQQEDSAVYLCASSPSGTISPLHFGNGTRLTVT.

CDR3 bases: TGTGCCTGGGGGACAGGAGTAAGCCGAGGGAATTCACCCCTCCACTTT. Translated: CAWGTGVSRGNSPLHF. The J gene is TRBJ1-6, the V gene TRBV30; 8 positions agree with TRBD1. Unmatched junction bases numbered 13, after V lost 5 bases and J lost 7 bases. This CDR3 has 16 amino acids. Per the germline V gene, CDR1 is GTSNPN and CDR2 is SVGIG (reference sequence). Full variable domain (missing parts from reference TRBV30 and TRBJ1-6): SQTIHQWPATLVQPVGSPLSLECTVEGTSNPNLYWYRQAAGRGLQLLFYSVGIGQISSEVPQNLSASRPQDRQFILSSKKLLLSDSGFYLCAWGTGVSRGNSPLHFGNGTRLTVT.

The chain uses TRBV7-9 and TRBJ1-1; 7 bases are shared with TRBD1. Trimming took 4 bases from V and 1 from J; bases not matched to a gene: 3. CDR3 size: 14 residues. Germline V gene lookup returns CDR1 SEHNR and CDR2 FQNEAQ (reference sequence). Written as DNA, the CDR3 is TGTGCCAGCAGCTCAAACAGGGGGAACACTGAAGCTTTCTTT. Translation gives CASSSNRGNTEAFF.

In its sample, this clone was seen a few times. In DNA, the CDR3 is TGTGCCAGCAGTGTTACAGGGCCGAACACTGAAGCTTTCTTT. This codes for CASSVTGPNTEAFF. The chain joins TRBV2 to TRBJ1-1; D possibly corresponds to TRBD1 (6 bases). The germline CDR1 and CDR2 sequences are SNHLY and FYNNEI. This CDR3 is 14 amino acids long. V lost 4 bases, J lost 1 base, and 10 bases lay in between.